The next 29 T cell receptor beta chains were all read from a single sample in a study of siplizumab effects on memory and regulatory T cells. Using immunoSEQ multiplex PCR, the repertoire was profiled, and TCRdb retains in-frame clones only, with some absent. Of over 45,000 clones in the sample, about 97% were seen once. Sequencing was done on a sample of naive CD8+ T cells sorted from blood. The source of these receptors is a human donor in good health.

The genes are TRBV30 and TRBJ2-2; tentative D call: TRBD2 (5 bases). Trimming cost V 1 base and J 9 bases, with 15 bases left between them. Looked up from germline, CDR1 is GTSNPN and CDR2 is SVGIG (reference sequence). The CDR3 extends over 14 amino acids. CDR3 in amino acids: CAWSEQPAGRELFF. As DNA, the CDR3 is TGTGCCTGGAGTGAACAGCCGGCGGGTAGGGAGCTGTTTTTT. Using reference TRBV30 and TRBJ2-2 for the parts outside the CDR3, the full variable domain is SQTIHQWPATLVQPVGSPLSLECTVEGTSNPNLYWYRQAAGRGLQLLFYSVGIGQISSEVPQNLSASRPQDRQFILSSKKLLLSDSGFYLCAWSEQPAGRELFFGEGSRLTVL.

The chain uses TRBV27 and TRBJ1-4; 8 nucleotides line up with TRBD1. CDR3 size: 15 residues. The germline V gene encodes CDR1 MNHEY and CDR2 SMNVEV (reference sequence). J was trimmed by 7 bases and V by 2 bases; bases with no gene match: 6. As DNA, the CDR3 is TGTGCCAGCAGTTTAACGGGACAGGTTATTGAAAAACTGTTTTTT. It yields the protein CASSLTGQVIEKLFF.

The chain combines TRBV28 with TRBJ1-5; maybe TRBD1 (5 bases). The germline CDR1 and CDR2 sequences are MDHEN and SYDVKM. The CDR3 consists of 15 residues. Trimming stripped 2 bases from V and 3 bases from J, with 11 bases between. The CDR3 protein is CASSLIRGINQPQHF. The CDR3 nucleotides are TGTGCCAGCAGTTTAATCCGGGGCATCAATCAGCCCCAGCATTTT.

This chain uses TRBV6-6 with TRBJ2-7, with D unresolved. This CDR3 has 12 residues. V was cut by 2 bases and J by 3 bases, with 5 bases left in between. In germline, CDR1 is MNHNY, CDR2 SVGAGI (reference sequence). CDR3 nucleotide sequence: TGTGCCAGCAGTTACGAAAACTACGAGCAGTACTTC. Encoded protein: CASSYENYEQYF.

The rearrangement uses TRBV9 and TRBJ2-3, with 8 bases matching TRBD1. V shed 0 bases, J shed 4 bases, and the junction held 4 bases outside the gene matches. The germline V gene has CDR1 SGDLS and CDR2 YYNGEE. The CDR3 covers 15 residues. CDR3 nucleotide sequence: TGTGCCAGCAGCGTAGTTACAGGGGGTCCAGATACGCAGTATTTT. Translated, it gives CASSVVTGGPDTQYF.

This clone was detected once. The chain links TRBV4-1 to TRBJ2-3, with 9 nucleotides matching TRBD2. This CDR3 has 16 amino acids. Per germline, CDR1 MGHRA and CDR2 YSYEKL. With 1 base clipped from V and 2 bases from J, the junction kept 4 bases outside the gene matches. The DNA for the CDR3 is TGCGCCAGCAGCCAAGTGCAGCGGGAGGCCACAGATACGCAGTATTTT. Protein sequence: CASSQVQREATDTQYF.

V usage is TRBV20-1 and J usage is TRBJ2-5; D gene uncertain. This CDR3 is built from 11 residues. The germline V gene encodes CDR1 DFQATT and CDR2 SNEGSKA (reference sequence). V lost 5 bases, J lost 5 bases, and 9 bases lay in between. The chain's CDR3 is CSAGSGETQYF. CDR3 nucleotides: TGCAGTGCTGGTTCGGGTGAGACCCAGTACTTC.

The rearrangement uses TRBV27 and TRBJ2-1, with 7 nucleotides matching TRBD2. Germline V lookup: CDR1 MNHEY, CDR2 SMNVEV (reference sequence). This CDR3 has 16 residues. J gave up 8 bases and V 5 bases, and 15 bases lay outside the gene matches. CDR3 in amino acids: CASSLLGAGAGDEQFF. CDR3 coding DNA: TGTGCCAGCAGTCTCCTCGGGGCGGGAGCCGGCGATGAGCAGTTCTTC.

The V gene is TRBV7-9, the J gene TRBJ2-1, with TRBD2 matching over 8 bases. CDR1 and CDR2 (germline): SEHNR, FQNEAQ (reference sequence). V trimming: 11 bases; J trimming: 8 bases; junction bases outside the gene matches: 14. The CDR3 consists of 14 residues. CDR3 loop: CAVPPGGRPDEQFF. DNA of the CDR3: TGTGCCGTCCCGCCGGGCGGGAGGCCGGATGAGCAGTTCTTC.

This clone has a single count. The chain carries TRBV2 and TRBJ2-1, with D perhaps TRBD2 (6 bases). The length of the CDR3 is 13 residues. The V gene lost 7 bases and the J gene lost 6 bases, with 13 bases spanning the gap. The germline V gene encodes CDR1 SNHLY and CDR2 FYNNEI. CDR3 coding DNA: TGTGCCAGCAAGGATGCTAGCGTCAATGAGCAGTTCTTC. Translated: CASKDASVNEQFF.

The V gene is TRBV6-1, the J gene TRBJ1-3; D unclear. The germline V gene has CDR1 MNHNS and CDR2 SASEGT. V was pared by 6 bases and J by 0 bases, with 12 bases between. This CDR3 has 15 residues. The CDR3 bases are TGTGCCAGCAGCGAGAGGGTTTACTCTGGAAACACCATATATTTT. Translation: CASSERVYSGNTIYF.

This CDR3 reads CASSLFASGEQYF. The DNA for the CDR3 is TGTGCCAGCAGCTTATTCGCGTCGGGAGAGCAGTACTTC. The chain couples TRBV11-3 to TRBJ2-7, with D possibly being TRBD2 (5 bases). Trimming left V 2 bases short and J 7 bases short, with 12 bases between. Germline V CDR1 and CDR2: SGHNT, YENEEA. There are 13 residues in the CDR3.

The chain joins TRBV19 to TRBJ2-7; no firm D call. V lost 4 bases to trimming and J lost 4 bases, with 8 bases between them. The CDR3 runs to 12 residues. CDR1 and CDR2 from the germline V gene are LNHDA and SQIVND (reference sequence). CDR3 region: CASSKGGYEQYF. The DNA of the CDR3 is TGTGCCAGTAGTAAGGGCGGATACGAGCAGTACTTC.

The chain couples TRBV4-1 to TRBJ2-7, with TRBD2 matching 15 bases. Trimming at V came to 3 bases and at J to 6 bases, leaving 12 bases not matched to a gene. Per the germline V gene, CDR1 is MGHRA and CDR2 is YSYEKL. The CDR3 totals 18 residues. The CDR3 coding sequence is TGCGCCAGCAGCCATTACCTTCCGGGACTAGCGGGAGGAAGCGAGCAGTACTTC. This sequence encodes CASSHYLPGLAGGSEQYF.

The rearrangement links TRBV27 to TRBJ2-1; D is undetermined. Trimming took 5 bases from V and 8 from J, leaving 10 bases between them. This CDR3 has 12 residues. The V gene's germline CDR1 is MNHEY and CDR2 SMNVEV (reference sequence). Here the CDR3 reads CASSPQYDEQFF. The DNA of the CDR3 is TGTGCCAGCAGTCCCCAGTACGATGAGCAGTTCTTC.

This chain joins TRBV7-3 and TRBJ2-1, with TRBD2 matching 8 bases. The CDR3 is 16 residues long. J was trimmed by 3 bases and V by 5 bases; bases with no gene match: 9. The V gene's germline CDR1 is SGHTA and CDR2 FQGTGA. This CDR3 is CASSPSQTSVYNEQFF. The CDR3 region has the DNA TGTGCCAGCAGCCCCTCCCAGACTAGCGTCTACAATGAGCAGTTCTTC.

The chain has TRBV2 and TRBJ2-7, with 7 bases lining up with TRBD1. Germline lookup yields CDR1 SNHLY and CDR2 FYNNEI. The CDR3 has 12 residues. The ends lost 6 bases at V and 4 bases at J; junction bases unmatched: 3. This chain's CDR3 is CASRDRLYEQYF. Here the CDR3 DNA reads TGTGCCAGCAGGGACAGGCTTTACGAGCAGTACTTC.

The chain carries TRBV11-3 and TRBJ2-2; TRBD1 matches at 10 bases. The CDR3 spans 18 residues. Trimming removed 6 bases from V and 3 bases from J; junction bases left unmatched: 13. Germline V gives CDR1 SGHNT, CDR2 YENEEA. Here the CDR3 DNA reads TGTGCCAGCAGGCGTCCCGGGACAGGGGTCACGGACACCGGGGAGCTGTTTTTT. The encoded protein is CASRRPGTGVTDTGELFF.

The V and J genes are TRBV4-3 and TRBJ2-5; TRBD2 might be the D (5 bases). Between the trimmed V and J ends, which lost 0 bases and 1 base, there was a span of 12 bases. The length of the CDR3 is 16 residues. Germline lookup yields CDR1 LGHNA and CDR2 YSLEER. The CDR3 reads CASSQDLVGVQETQYF. In DNA form, the CDR3 reads TGCGCCAGCAGCCAAGACCTCGTCGGGGTCCAAGAGACCCAGTACTTC.

The chain uses TRBV6-1 and TRBJ1-2; weak D call: TRBD1 (5 bases). CDR3 length: 13 residues. Trimming removed 9 bases from V and 3 bases from J, with 14 bases in between. Germline V gives CDR1 MNHNS, CDR2 SASEGT. CDR3: CASCRTIDYGYTF. The CDR3, as DNA: TGTGCCAGTTGTCGGACAATTGACTATGGCTACACCTTC.

As regards this clone: The sample holds other DNA sequences that translate to the same CDR3. The rearrangement uses TRBV5-1 and TRBJ2-1; D unresolved. Germline V gives CDR1 SGHRS, CDR2 YFSETQ. This CDR3 contains 12 residues. Trimming removed 0 bases from V and 7 bases from J, with 5 bases in between. CDR3 nucleotides: TGCGCCAGCAGCTTGGAAGGGAATGAGCAGTTCTTC. It translates to CASSLEGNEQFF. Together with reference TRBV5-1 and TRBJ2-1, the CDR3 gives the full variable domain: KAGVTQTPRYLIKTRGQQVTLSCSPISGHRSVSWYQQTPGQGLQFLFEYFSETQRNKGNFPGRFSGRQFSNSRSEMNVSTLELGDSALYLCASSLEGNEQFFGPGTRLTVL.

This clone was counted a single time. V is TRBV25-1 and J is TRBJ2-2; 7 bases map to TRBD1. J gave up 2 bases and V 5 bases, and 5 bases lay outside the gene matches. The V gene's germline CDR1 is MGHDK and CDR2 SYGVNS. There are 15 residues in the CDR3. The CDR3, as DNA: TGTGCCAGCAGTACGGGACAGACTAACACCGGGGAGCTGTTTTTT. Translation: CASSTGQTNTGELFF.

The V and J genes are TRBV5-4 and TRBJ1-5; tentative D call: TRBD1 (6 bases). In germline, CDR1 is SGHNT, CDR2 YYREEE (reference sequence). The CDR3 has 14 amino acids. The V end lost 6 bases, the J end lost 6 bases, and 16 bases lay between the germline ends. The CDR3 DNA sequence: TGTGCCAGCACTGTACAGGGTCAGGCTCAGCCCCAGCATTTT. Protein: CASTVQGQAQPQHF. Based on the CDR3 plus reference TRBV5-4 and TRBJ1-5, the full variable domain is ETGVTQSPTHLIKTRGQQVTLRCSSQSGHNTVSWYQQALGQGPQFIFQYYREEENGRGNFPPRFSGLQFPNYSSELNVNALELDDSALYLCASTVQGQAQPQHFGDGTRLSIL.

This chain uses TRBV6-1 with TRBJ2-5; TRBD1 matches 9 bases. The V gene end was trimmed by 1 base and the J gene end by 4 bases; junction bases not matched to a gene: 1. CDR1 MNHNS and CDR2 SASEGT come from the germline V gene. The CDR3 sequence is 14 residues long. Here the CDR3 reads CASSEGQGGETQYF. Written as DNA, the CDR3 is TGTGCCAGCAGTGAAGGACAGGGGGGAGAGACCCAGTACTTC.

The chain carries TRBV6-1 and TRBJ2-3, with D possibly TRBD1 on 6 matching bases. CDR3 size: 13 residues. V was clipped by 10 bases and J by 3 bases, with 14 bases between them. Germline-derived CDR1 and CDR2 are MNHNS and SASEGT. The DNA for the CDR3 is TGTGCCACGGCCGGGACAATAACAGATACGCAGTATTTT. Its translation: CATAGTITDTQYF.

This chain joins TRBV5-1 and TRBJ1-4; D not certain. Per the germline V gene, CDR1 is SGHRS and CDR2 is YFSETQ. This CDR3 spans 14 amino acids. Between the trimmed V and J ends, which lost 2 bases and 7 bases, there was a span of 12 bases. The CDR3 DNA follows: TGCGCCAGCAGCTTTGATGTAGGTCGTGAAAAACTGTTTTTT. Amino acid sequence: CASSFDVGREKLFF.

This chain uses TRBV10-1 with TRBJ2-7; 10 bases are shared with TRBD1. The germline gives CDR1 WNHNN, CDR2 SYGVQD (reference sequence). There are 14 residues in the CDR3. Trimming took 7 bases from V and 3 from J; bases not matched to a gene: 6. The CDR3 is CASMTGGSLYEQYF. The CDR3 DNA reads TGCGCCAGCATGACAGGGGGCAGCCTCTACGAGCAGTACTTC.

The J gene is TRBJ1-6, the V gene TRBV19, with D perhaps matching TRBD1 (6 bases). The germline gives CDR1 LNHDA, CDR2 SQIVND (reference sequence). CDR3 length: 16 residues. V lost 6 bases and J lost 2, with 14 bases in between. Here the CDR3 reads CASSLTRTAYNSPLHF. CDR3 sequence (DNA): TGTGCCAGTAGCCTCACTAGGACAGCCTATAATTCACCCCTCCACTTT.

The chain employs TRBV7-6 and TRBJ2-2, with D uncertain. The germline V gene encodes CDR1 SGHVS and CDR2 FNYEAQ. This CDR3 contains 11 residues. Trimming took off 10 bases at V and 6 bases at J, with 9 bases between the two ends. The CDR3 reads CAIYISGELFF. In DNA, the CDR3 is TGTGCCATCTACATTTCCGGGGAGCTGTTTTTT.